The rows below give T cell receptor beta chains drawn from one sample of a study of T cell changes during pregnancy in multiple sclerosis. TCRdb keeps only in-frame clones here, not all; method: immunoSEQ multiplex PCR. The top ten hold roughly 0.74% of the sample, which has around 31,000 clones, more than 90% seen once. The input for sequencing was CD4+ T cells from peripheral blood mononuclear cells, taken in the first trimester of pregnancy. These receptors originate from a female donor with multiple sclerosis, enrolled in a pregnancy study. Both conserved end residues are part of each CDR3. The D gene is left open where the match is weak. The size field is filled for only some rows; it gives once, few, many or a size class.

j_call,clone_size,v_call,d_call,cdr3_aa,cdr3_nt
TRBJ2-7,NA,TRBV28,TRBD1,CASSSQGREQYF,TGTGCCAGCAGTTCACAGGGGCGCGAGCAGTACTTC
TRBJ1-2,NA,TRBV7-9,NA,CASSPRNYGYTF,TGTGCCAGCAGCCCTCGGAACTATGGCTACACCTTC
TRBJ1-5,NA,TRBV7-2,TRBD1,CASSTRQGPQPQHF,TGTGCCAGCAGCACCCGACAGGGCCCCCAGCCCCAGCATTTT
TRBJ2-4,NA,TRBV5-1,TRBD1,CASSLGPGQGNIQYF,TGCGCCAGCAGCTTGGGGCCCGGACAGGGCAACATTCAGTACTTC
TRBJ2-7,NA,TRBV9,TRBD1,CASSRSIPGGVRYEQYF,TGTGCCAGCAGCCGCTCCATACCAGGGGGCGTCAGGTACGAGCAGTACTTC
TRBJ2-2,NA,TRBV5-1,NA,CASSHPGSTPQNTGELFF,TGCGCCAGCAGCCACCCTGGGAGCACGCCCCAGAACACCGGGGAGCTGTTTTTT
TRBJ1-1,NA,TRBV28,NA,CASTRGNKAEAFF,TGTGCCAGCACCCGGGGAAATAAAGCTGAAGCTTTCTTT
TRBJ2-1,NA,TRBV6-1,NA,CASNPLHSSYNEQFF,TGTGCCAGCAATCCGCTACACAGCTCCTACAATGAGCAGTTCTTC
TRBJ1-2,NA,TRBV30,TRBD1,CAWLGTALIDSYGYTF,TGTGCCTGGTTAGGGACAGCCCTTATCGACTCCTATGGCTACACCTTC
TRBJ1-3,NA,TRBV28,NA,CASRWQGLSGNTIYF,TGTGCCAGCAGGTGGCAGGGGCTTTCTGGAAACACCATATATTTT
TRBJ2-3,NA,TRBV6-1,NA,CASSEVGGGRTDTQYF,TGTGCCAGCAGTGAAGTTGGGGGAGGAAGGACAGATACGCAGTATTTT
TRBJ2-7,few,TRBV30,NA,CAWSVYVAGRGEQYF,TGTGCCTGGAGTGTATATGTAGCGGGCAGGGGCGAGCAGTACTTC
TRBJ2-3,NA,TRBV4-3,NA,CASSQARTDTQYF,TGCGCCAGCAGCCAAGCCAGGACAGATACGCAGTATTTT
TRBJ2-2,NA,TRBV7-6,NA,CASSLISTGELFF,TGTGCCAGCAGCTTAATTAGCACCGGGGAGCTGTTTTTT
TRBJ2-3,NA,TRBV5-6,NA,CASSLNRADTQYF,TGTGCCAGCAGCTTGAACAGGGCGGATACGCAGTATTTT
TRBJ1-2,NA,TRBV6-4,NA,CASSDSGGYGYTF,TGTGCCAGCAGTGACTCAGGAGGCTATGGCTACACCTTC
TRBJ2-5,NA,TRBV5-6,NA,CASSLLRLRETQYF,TGTGCCAGCAGCTTGCTCAGGCTAAGGGAGACCCAGTACTTC
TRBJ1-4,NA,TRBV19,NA,CASSIRLEEKLFF,TGTGCCAGTAGTATCCGTCTTGAGGAAAAACTGTTTTTT
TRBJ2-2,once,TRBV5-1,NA,CASSLGELRNTGELFF,TGCGCCAGCAGCTTGGGTGAACTGAGGAACACCGGGGAGCTGTTTTTT
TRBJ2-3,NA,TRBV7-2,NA,CASSFRADTQYF,TGTGCCAGCAGCTTTAGAGCGGATACGCAGTATTTT
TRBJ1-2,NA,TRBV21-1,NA,CASSNKKDRGEDNYGYTF,TGTGCCAGCAGCAATAAAAAAGACAGGGGAGAAGATAACTATGGCTACACCTTC
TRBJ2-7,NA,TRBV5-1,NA,CASSLTIGQPYEQYF,TGCGCCAGCAGCCTGACAATAGGACAGCCTTACGAGCAGTACTTC
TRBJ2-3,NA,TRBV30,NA,CAWVLGGTDTQYF,TGTGCCTGGGTCCTGGGGGGTACAGATACGCAGTATTTT
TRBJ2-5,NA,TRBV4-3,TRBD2,CASSQETLAGLQETQYF,TGCGCCAGCAGCCAAGAAACCCTAGCGGGGCTACAAGAGACCCAGTACTTC
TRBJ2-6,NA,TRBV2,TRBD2,CASKRGLASGANVLTF,TGTGCCAGCAAGAGGGGACTAGCATCTGGGGCCAACGTCCTGACTTTC
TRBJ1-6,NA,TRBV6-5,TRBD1,CASSYSLTGWNSPLHF,TGTGCCAGCAGTTACTCGCTGACAGGGTGGAATTCACCCCTCCACTTT
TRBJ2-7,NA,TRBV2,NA,CASRRAAGYEQYF,TGTGCCAGCAGGCGGGCTGCGGGTTACGAGCAGTACTTC
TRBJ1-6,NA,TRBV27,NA,CASSQTGPSSYNSPLHF,TGTGCCAGCAGCCAGACAGGCCCGAGCTCCTATAATTCACCCCTCCACTTT
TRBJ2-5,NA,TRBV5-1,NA,CASSLDRREETQYF,TGCGCCAGCAGCTTGGACAGGAGAGAAGAGACCCAGTACTTC
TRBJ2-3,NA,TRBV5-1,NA,CASSFRDKRTDTQYF,TGCGCCAGCAGCTTCCGGGACAAACGCACAGATACGCAGTATTTT
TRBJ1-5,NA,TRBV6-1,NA,CASSATGPNQPQHF,TGTGCCAGCAGCGCCACAGGGCCCAATCAGCCCCAGCATTTT
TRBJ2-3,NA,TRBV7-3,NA,CASSLGRWGTDTQYF,TGTGCCAGCAGCCTGGGGCGCTGGGGTACAGATACGCAGTATTTT
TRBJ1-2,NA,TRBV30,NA,CAWSDTRSGGAGGYTF,TGTGCCTGGAGTGATACCCGATCGGGGGGCGCGGGTGGCTACACCTTC
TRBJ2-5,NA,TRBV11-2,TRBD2,CASSASLAGGRSAETQYF,TGTGCCAGCAGCGCCTCACTAGCGGGGGGGCGATCGGCAGAGACCCAGTACTTC
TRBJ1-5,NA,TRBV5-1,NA,CASSLTGDQPQHF,TGCGCCAGCAGCTTAACCGGGGATCAGCCCCAGCATTTT
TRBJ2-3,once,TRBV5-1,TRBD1,CASRQGARTDTQYF,TGCGCCAGCCGCCAGGGGGCCCGCACAGATACGCAGTATTTT
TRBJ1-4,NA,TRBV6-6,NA,CASSYGREKLFF,TGTGCCAGCAGTTATGGGAGGGAAAAACTGTTTTTT
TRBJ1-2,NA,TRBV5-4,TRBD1,CASSYPEGARGYTF,TGTGCCAGCAGCTACCCTGAGGGGGCGCGAGGCTACACCTTC
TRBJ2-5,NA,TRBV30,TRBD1,CAWRKPGQGDGETQYF,TGTGCCTGGAGAAAGCCGGGACAGGGTGATGGAGAGACCCAGTACTTC
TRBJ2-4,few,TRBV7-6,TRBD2,CASSPGGWAKNIQYF,TGTGCCAGCAGCCCCGGGGGGTGGGCCAAAAACATTCAGTACTTC
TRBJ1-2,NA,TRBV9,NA,CASSVARAGFYGYTF,TGTGCCAGCAGCGTAGCTAGGGCAGGGTTCTATGGCTACACCTTC